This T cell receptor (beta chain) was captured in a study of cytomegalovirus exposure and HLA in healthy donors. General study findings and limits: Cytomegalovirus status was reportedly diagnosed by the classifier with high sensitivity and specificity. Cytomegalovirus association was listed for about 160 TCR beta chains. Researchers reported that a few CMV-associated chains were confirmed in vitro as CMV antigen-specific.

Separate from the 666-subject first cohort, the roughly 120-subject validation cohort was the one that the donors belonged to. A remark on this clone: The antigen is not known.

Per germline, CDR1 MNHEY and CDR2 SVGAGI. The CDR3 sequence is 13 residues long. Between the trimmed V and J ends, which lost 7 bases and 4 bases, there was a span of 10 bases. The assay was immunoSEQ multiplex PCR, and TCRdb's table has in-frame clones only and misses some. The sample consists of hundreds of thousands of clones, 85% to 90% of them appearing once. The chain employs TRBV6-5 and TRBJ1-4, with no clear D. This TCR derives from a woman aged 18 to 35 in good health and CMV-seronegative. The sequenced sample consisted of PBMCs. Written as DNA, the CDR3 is TGTGCCAGCACGGGATCACTTAATGAAAAACTGTTTTTT. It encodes CASTGSLNEKLFF.